The 8 T cell receptor beta chains below all came from one sample that was sequenced in a study of blood T cell repertoires in COVID-19. Profiling relied on immunoSEQ multiplex PCR, and the TCRdb table lists in-frame clones only, not all of them. This table has approximately 200,000 clones, 70% to 90% appearing once. The sequenced material came from PBMCs or T cells enriched from blood (not recorded which). These receptors originate from a man under 40 who had recovered from COVID-19.

This chain uses TRBV9 with TRBJ2-1; perhaps TRBD2 as D (5 bases). Germline CDR1 and CDR2: SGDLS and YYNGEE. This CDR3 comprises 15 residues. Trimming removed 0 bases at V and 6 bases at J, with 13 bases between. CDR3 bases: TGTGCCAGCAGCGTAGGAGGGAGAACGCGCAATGAGCAGTTCTTC. It encodes CASSVGGRTRNEQFF.

The chain has TRBV30 and TRBJ1-3; D is possibly TRBD1 (5 bases). V was trimmed by 2 bases and J by 0 bases, leaving 14 bases between them. Germline V CDR1 and CDR2: GTSNPN, SVGIG (reference sequence). This CDR3 spans 16 amino acids. The chain's CDR3 is CAWSSRGHNSGNTIYF. The CDR3 nucleotides read TGTGCCTGGAGTTCCCGTGGACACAACTCTGGAAACACCATATATTTT.

This chain uses TRBV19 with TRBJ2-5, with TRBD1 matching over 7 bases. V lost 5 bases and J lost 0; bases outside the gene matches: 6. CDR1 LNHDA and CDR2 SQIVND come from the germline V gene (reference sequence). This CDR3 has 15 amino acids. Here the CDR3 reads CASSGRDRYQETQYF. The DNA of the CDR3 is TGTGCCAGTAGTGGCCGGGACAGATACCAAGAGACCCAGTACTTC.

In this sample, this clone turned up once. This chain joins TRBV5-8 and TRBJ1-4, with 7 nucleotides matching TRBD1. Germline V lookup: CDR1 SGHTS, CDR2 YDEGEE. Unmatched junction bases numbered 1, after V lost 3 bases and J lost 2 bases. The CDR3 runs to 14 residues. DNA of the CDR3: TGTGCCAGCAGCTCGGGACAGACTAATGAAAAACTGTTTTTT. Protein sequence: CASSSGQTNEKLFF.

This chain uses TRBV30 with TRBJ2-3, with no clear D. This CDR3 is built from 16 residues. The V end was cut by 0 bases, the J end by 4 bases, with 17 bases between. Per germline, CDR1 GTSNPN and CDR2 SVGIG (reference sequence). The CDR3 bases are TGTGCCTGGAGTGTAGAGCGTTTGGGTTTCGCAGATACGCAGTATTTT. Protein sequence: CAWSVERLGFADTQYF.

This chain links TRBV27 with TRBJ2-5; tentative D call: TRBD1 (5 bases). CDR1 MNHEY and CDR2 SMNVEV come from the germline V gene (reference sequence). Deletions cut 0 bases from V and 3 bases from J, with 11 bases between. The CDR3 totals 15 residues. DNA for the CDR3: TGTGCCAGCAGTTTATCGTTAAAGGGGAAAGAGACCCAGTACTTC. Amino acids: CASSLSLKGKETQYF.

The rearrangement joins TRBV7-6 to TRBJ2-2; 15 bases are a match to TRBD2. The V and J ends lost 1 base and 7 bases, in that order; junction bases with no gene match: 4. Germline lookup yields CDR1 SGHVS and CDR2 FNYEAQ. The CDR3 contains 17 residues. CDR3 amino acids: CASSLGTSGGAVGELFF. DNA of the CDR3: TGTGCCAGCAGCTTAGGGACTAGCGGGGGGGCCGTCGGGGAGCTGTTTTTT.

The chain recombines TRBV18 with TRBJ1-3, with 7 bases that match TRBD1. The CDR3 is made up of 13 amino acids. Germline CDR1 reads KGHSH; CDR2 reads LQKENI. V lost 3 bases to trimming and J lost 8 bases; unmatched junction nucleotides: 4. The DNA of the CDR3 is TGTGCCAGCTCACCGACAGGGTCGTACACCATATATTTT. Translated, it gives CASSPTGSYTIYF.